This T cell receptor (beta chain) was identified during a study of blood T cell repertoires in COVID-19. Only a few counts were recorded for this clone. The data were produced by immunoSEQ multiplex PCR, yet TCRdb's version contains in-frame clones alone and is incomplete. The table records 300,000 to 400,000 clones, 65% to 90% of them present only once. The CDR3 length is 15 residues. Trimming pared 5 bases from V and 0 bases from J, leaving 12 bases between. Per germline, CDR1 SGDLS and CDR2 YYNGEE. This chain links TRBV9 with TRBJ1-3, with a weak D call TRBD1 (5 bases). This TCR was sampled from a woman in her thirties or forties with acute COVID-19. The specimen sequenced was PBMCs or T cells enriched from blood (not recorded which). The CDR3 protein is CASSITGLSGNTIYF. CDR3 bases: TGTGCCAGCAGTATAACAGGCCTCTCTGGAAACACCATATATTTT. Full variable domain (remainder filled in from reference TRBV9 and TRBJ1-3): DSGVTQTPKHLITATGQRVTLRCSPRSGDLSVYWYQQSLDQGLQFLIQYYNGEERAKGNILERFSAQQFPDLHSELNLSSLELGDSALYFCASSITGLSGNTIYFGEGSWLTVV.